Listed here is a single T cell receptor beta chain. This sample's treatment: about 20 received Ad26.COV2.S at low or high dose, single or two shots; several received placebo; per-sample allocation not given. All samples were drawn on day 63, counting from the first vaccine or placebo injection. Ad26 vector vaccine expressed Wuhan-strain SARS-CoV-2 spike. These data are taken from a study of Ad26.COV2.S vaccination and SARS-CoV-2 variants. Whole-study context: Intramuscularly, Ad26.COV2.S was given either once or twice, 56 days apart.

Germline CDR1 reads SGHKS; CDR2 reads YYEKEE (reference sequence). CDR3 length: 16 amino acids. Germline trimming cut 4 bases from V and 0 bases from J; bases unmatched to any gene: 4. TCRdb's table, derived via immunoSEQ multiplex PCR, lists solely in-frame clones and lacks some. The table records around 500,000 clones, roughly nine tenths of them present only once. The chain uses TRBV5-5 and TRBJ2-6; 7 bases fit TRBD1. This material consisted of peripheral blood, taken in a trial of Ad26.COV2.S vaccine versus placebo. The clonotype was recovered from a person aged 18 to 65 who received the Ad26.COV2.S COVID-19 vaccine or a placebo. CDR3 in amino acids: CASSLGQISGANVLTF. The DNA for the CDR3 is TGTGCCAGCAGCCTGGGACAGATCTCTGGGGCCAACGTCCTGACTTTC.